This entry lists 14 T cell receptor beta chains sequenced from one sample in a study of blood T cells in healthy people across ages. A second PCR of roughly 7 to 11 cycles used a sample-barcoded 5' primer and a J-beta primer mix. Each CDR3 protein is one row after TCRdb ran MiXCR on the 5' RACE reads. This table holds fewer than 900,000 distinct CDR3 sequences, roughly 47% found once. What was sequenced was blood. The receptors derive from an older woman in good health.

The table lists this clonotype with many counts. This chain joins TRBV11-2 and TRBJ2-6; D not certain. Germline assignment: CDR1 SGHAT and CDR2 FQNNGV. The germline V and J ends were trimmed by 2 bases and 0 bases, with 5 bases remaining between them. The CDR3 contains 15 residues. CDR3 in amino acids: CASSLSLSGANVLTF. For the CDR3, the DNA is TGTGCCAGCAGCTTATCCCTCTCTGGGGCCAACGTCCTGACTTTC.

The CDR3 coding sequence is TGCGCCAGCAGCTTGGCTCAGGGGGCTGCTTTTACAAATGAGCAGTTCTTC. Translation: CASSLAQGAAFTNEQFF. V usage is TRBV5-1 and J usage is TRBJ2-1; 8 nucleotides line up with TRBD1. J lost 7 bases, V lost 0 bases, and 12 bases had no gene match. The CDR3 extends over 17 amino acids. CDR1 SGHRS and CDR2 YFSETQ come from the germline V gene.

This clonotype was recorded a few times. This sequence joins TRBV7-6 and TRBJ2-5; D call uncertain. CDR1 is SGHVS, CDR2 FNYEAQ, per germline. Trimming removed 1 base from V and 5 bases from J, with 11 bases in between. The CDR3 runs to 14 residues. The CDR3 loop reads CASSLGDPGETQYF. CDR3 nucleotide sequence: TGTGCCAGCAGCTTAGGCGACCCTGGGGAGACCCAGTACTTC.

This clonotype occurred many times. This chain uses TRBV12-3 or TRBV12-4 with TRBJ2-7, with 9 bases aligning to TRBD1. CDR3 length equals 14 residues. After removal of 6 bases from V and 2 bases from J, the junction contained 5 bases not matched to a gene. The CDR3 nucleotides are TGTGCCAGCAGATCGGGACAGGGCACCTACGAGCAGTACTTC. Translation gives CASRSGQGTYEQYF.

This clonotype turned up a few times. The chain carries TRBV12-3 or TRBV12-4 and TRBJ2-3; no clear D. The CDR3 length is 15 residues. With 6 bases removed from V and 1 base from J, the gap between germline ends came to 14 bases. The CDR3 region has the DNA TGTGCCAGCAGCCTACAGAGACTGGGCACAGATACGCAGTATTTT. Amino acids: CASSLQRLGTDTQYF.

The gene calls are TRBV20-1 and TRBJ1-1; possible D gene TRBD1, 5 bases. Between the trimmed V and J ends, which lost 2 bases and 4 bases, there was a span of 20 bases. CDR1 is DFQATT and CDR2 is SNEGSKA in the germline V gene (reference sequence). CDR3 size: 16 residues. As DNA, the CDR3 is TGCAGTGCTAGATTTGTGGGGGGGGATGAATCCACTGAAGCTTTCTTT. This translates into CSARFVGGDESTEAFF.

A remark on this clonotype: Being one base from a much bigger clone, this may be a read error. V is TRBV12-3 or TRBV12-4 and J is TRBJ2-7; D is ambiguous. The CDR3 covers 14 residues. Trimming cost V 5 bases and J 2 bases, with 13 bases left between them. CDR3 sequence (DNA): TGTGCCAGCAGTGTAGATTCCAGTGCCTACGAGCAGTACTTC. This sequence encodes CASSVDSSAYEQYF.

On this clonotype itself: This clone may be a read error of a much larger clone one base away. The J gene is TRBJ2-5, the V gene TRBV20-1; D perhaps matches TRBD2 (5 bases). The CDR3 runs to 13 residues. Trimming shortened V by 2 bases and J by 11 bases, and 18 bases separated the two germline ends. The germline V gene has CDR1 DFQATT and CDR2 SNEGSKA (reference sequence). The CDR3 DNA follows: TGCAGTGCTAGAAGAGCGGCGGTCAATGAGCAGTACTTC. This translates into CSARRAAVNEQYF.

The chain joins TRBV9 to TRBJ2-3, with 9 nucleotides matching TRBD1. Germline V gene lookup returns CDR1 SGDLS and CDR2 YYNGEE. V lost 7 bases to trimming and J lost 6 bases; unmatched junction nucleotides: 9. The CDR3 is 14 amino acids. CDR3 sequence reads: CASGPGQGSDTQYF. CDR3 DNA: TGTGCCAGCGGCCCGGGACAGGGTAGCGATACGCAGTATTTT.

This clonotype occurred many times. The V and J genes are TRBV7-2 and TRBJ2-7; a weak D match, TRBD2 (6 bases). The germline V gene encodes CDR1 SGHTA and CDR2 FQGNSA. CDR3 size: 15 residues. V lost 3 bases and J lost 2, with 14 bases in between. The CDR3 nucleotides read TGTGCCAGCAGCTTTAGCGGTCGAAACGCCTACGAGCAGTACTTC. It encodes CASSFSGRNAYEQYF. Looking up the rest from reference TRBV7-2 and TRBJ2-7 gives the full variable domain: GAGVSQSPSNKVTEKGKDVELRCDPISGHTALYWYRQSLGQGLEFLIYFQGNSAPDKSGLPSDRFSAERTGGSVSTLTIQRTQQEDSAVYLCASSFSGRNAYEQYFGPGTRLTVT.

The genes are TRBV7-2 and TRBJ1-2; TRBD1 aligns across 9 bases. In germline, CDR1 is SGHTA, CDR2 FQGNSA. This CDR3 contains 14 residues. Germline trimming cut 2 bases from V and 8 bases from J; bases unmatched to any gene: 6. CDR3: CASSLMGQGGGYTF. The CDR3 coding sequence is TGTGCCAGCAGCTTAATGGGACAGGGAGGAGGCTACACCTTC.

CDR3 amino acids: CASSLGGAANEQYF. CDR3 sequence (DNA): TGTGCCAGCAGCTTAGGCGGGGCAGCCAATGAGCAGTACTTC. V usage is TRBV7-3 and J usage is TRBJ2-7, with D possibly being TRBD2 (6 bases). Trimming removed 2 bases at V and 7 bases at J, with 15 bases between. Germline CDR1 SGHTA, CDR2 FQGTGA. CDR3 length equals 14 residues.

The V and J genes are TRBV6-5 and TRBJ2-7; D call uncertain. The CDR3 loop spans 14 amino acids. The V gene's germline CDR1 is MNHEY and CDR2 SVGAGI. Trimming left V 0 bases short and J 3 bases short, with 9 bases between. The CDR3 here is CASSYSSQVYEQYF. The DNA of the CDR3 is TGTGCCAGCAGTTACTCGAGTCAGGTCTACGAGCAGTACTTC.

With respect to this clonotype: This sequence may be a read error, since a much larger clone differs from it by one base. The genes are TRBV29-1 and TRBJ2-5, with D hard to call. Germline V gene sequence: CDR1 SQVTM, CDR2 ANQGSEA. The CDR3 length is 13 residues. V was clipped by 0 bases and J by 13 bases, with 18 bases between them. The CDR3 DNA follows: TGCAGCGTTGAAGAAGGGTCCGGTAATGAGCGGTACTTC. Protein sequence: CSVEEGSGNERYF.